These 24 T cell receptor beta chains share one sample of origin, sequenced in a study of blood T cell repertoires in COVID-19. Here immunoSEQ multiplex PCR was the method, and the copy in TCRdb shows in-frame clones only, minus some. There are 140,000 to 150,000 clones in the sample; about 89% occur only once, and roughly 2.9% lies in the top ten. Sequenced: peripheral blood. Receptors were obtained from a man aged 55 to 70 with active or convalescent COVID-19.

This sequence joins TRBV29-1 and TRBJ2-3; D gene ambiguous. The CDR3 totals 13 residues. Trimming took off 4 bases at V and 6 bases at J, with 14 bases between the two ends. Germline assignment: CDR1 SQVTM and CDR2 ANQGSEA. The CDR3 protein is CSVGPTAADTQYF. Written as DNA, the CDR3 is TGCAGCGTTGGGCCGACCGCAGCGGATACGCAGTATTTT.

The CDR3: CASSFQTGVNQPQHF. In DNA form, the CDR3 reads TGTGCCAGCAGTTTTCAGACAGGGGTGAATCAGCCCCAGCATTTT. This chain links TRBV28 with TRBJ1-5; 8 nucleotides match TRBD1. V was clipped by 3 bases and J by 4 bases; unmatched bases: 5. CDR1 is MDHEN and CDR2 is SYDVKM in the germline V gene. The CDR3 has 15 amino acids.

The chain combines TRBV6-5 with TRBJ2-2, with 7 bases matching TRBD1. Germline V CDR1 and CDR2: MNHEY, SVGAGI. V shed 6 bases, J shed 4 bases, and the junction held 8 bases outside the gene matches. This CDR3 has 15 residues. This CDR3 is CASRKGAGSTGELFF. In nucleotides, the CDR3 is TGTGCCAGCAGGAAGGGGGCTGGTTCCACCGGGGAGCTGTTTTTT.

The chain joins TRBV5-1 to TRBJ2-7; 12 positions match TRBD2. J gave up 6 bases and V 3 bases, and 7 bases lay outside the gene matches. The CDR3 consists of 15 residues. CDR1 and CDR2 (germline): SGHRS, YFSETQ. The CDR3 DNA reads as TGCGCCAGCAGCTACCTAGCGGGGGGGCAGGGCGAGCAGTACTTC. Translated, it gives CASSYLAGGQGEQYF.

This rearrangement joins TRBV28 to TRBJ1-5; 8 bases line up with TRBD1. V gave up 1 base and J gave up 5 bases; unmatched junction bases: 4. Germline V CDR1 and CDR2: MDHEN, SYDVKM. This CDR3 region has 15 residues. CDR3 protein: CASSLLAQGDQPQHF. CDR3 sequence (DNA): TGTGCCAGCAGTTTATTAGCACAGGGGGATCAGCCCCAGCATTTT.

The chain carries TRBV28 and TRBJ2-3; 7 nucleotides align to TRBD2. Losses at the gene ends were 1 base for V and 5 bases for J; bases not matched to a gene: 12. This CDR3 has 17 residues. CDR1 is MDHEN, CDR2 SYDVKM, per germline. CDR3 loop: CASSLFRRELVEDTQYF. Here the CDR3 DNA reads TGTGCCAGCAGTTTATTCCGGCGGGAGCTAGTGGAAGATACGCAGTATTTT.

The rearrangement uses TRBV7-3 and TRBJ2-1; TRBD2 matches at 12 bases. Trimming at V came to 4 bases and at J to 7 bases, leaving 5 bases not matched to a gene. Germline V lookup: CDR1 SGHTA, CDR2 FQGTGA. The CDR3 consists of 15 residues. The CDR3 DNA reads TGTGCCAGCAGCTCCGGACTAGCGGGGCAAAATGAGCAGTTCTTC. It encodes CASSSGLAGQNEQFF.

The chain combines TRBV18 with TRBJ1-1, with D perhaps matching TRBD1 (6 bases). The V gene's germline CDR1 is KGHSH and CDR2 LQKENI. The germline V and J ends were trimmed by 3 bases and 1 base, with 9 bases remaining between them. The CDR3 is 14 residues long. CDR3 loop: CASSPNRENTEAFF. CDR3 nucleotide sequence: TGTGCCAGCTCACCGAACAGGGAGAACACTGAAGCTTTCTTT. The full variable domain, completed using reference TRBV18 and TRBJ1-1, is NAGVMQNPRHLVRRRGQEARLRCSPMKGHSHVYWYRQLPEEGLKFMVYLQKENIIDESGMPKERFSAEFPKEGPSILRIQQVVRGDSAAYFCASSPNRENTEAFFGQGTRLTVV.

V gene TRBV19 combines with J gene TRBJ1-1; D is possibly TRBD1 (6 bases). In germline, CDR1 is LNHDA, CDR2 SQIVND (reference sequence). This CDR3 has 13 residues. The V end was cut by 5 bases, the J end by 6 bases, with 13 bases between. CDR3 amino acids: CASSFHRDSEAFF. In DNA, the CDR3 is TGTGCCAGTAGTTTCCACAGGGATTCTGAAGCTTTCTTT.

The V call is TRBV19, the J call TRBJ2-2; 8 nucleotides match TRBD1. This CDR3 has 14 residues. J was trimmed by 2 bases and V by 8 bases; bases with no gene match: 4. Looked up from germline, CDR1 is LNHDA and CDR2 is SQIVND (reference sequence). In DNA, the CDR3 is TGTGCCAGTGGGACAGGCGGAAACACCGGGGAGCTGTTTTTT. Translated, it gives CASGTGGNTGELFF.

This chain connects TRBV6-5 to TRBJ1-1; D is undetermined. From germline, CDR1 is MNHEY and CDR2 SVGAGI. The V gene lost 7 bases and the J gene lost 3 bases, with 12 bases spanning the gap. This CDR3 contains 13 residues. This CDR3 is CASTMVVDTEAFF. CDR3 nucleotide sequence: TGTGCCAGCACAATGGTAGTAGACACTGAAGCTTTCTTT.

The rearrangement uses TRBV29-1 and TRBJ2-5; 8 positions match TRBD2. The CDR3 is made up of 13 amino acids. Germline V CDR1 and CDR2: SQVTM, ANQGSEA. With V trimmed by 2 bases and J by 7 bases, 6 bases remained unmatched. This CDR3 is CSVEQGGGRTQYF. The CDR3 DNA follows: TGCAGCGTTGAACAGGGCGGGGGGCGGACCCAGTACTTC.

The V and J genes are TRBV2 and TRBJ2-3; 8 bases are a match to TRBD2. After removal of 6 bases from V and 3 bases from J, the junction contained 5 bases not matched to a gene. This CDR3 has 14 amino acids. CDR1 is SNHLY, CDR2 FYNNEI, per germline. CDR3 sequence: CASRKGLVTDTQYF. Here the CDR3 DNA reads TGTGCCAGCAGGAAGGGACTAGTGACAGATACGCAGTATTTT.

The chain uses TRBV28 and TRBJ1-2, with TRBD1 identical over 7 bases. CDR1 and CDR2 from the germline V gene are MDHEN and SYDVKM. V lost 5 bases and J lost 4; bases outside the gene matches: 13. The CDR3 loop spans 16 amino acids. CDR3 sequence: CASSPGSTQGVYGYTF. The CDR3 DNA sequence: TGTGCCAGCAGTCCGGGGTCAACCCAGGGGGTCTATGGCTACACCTTC.

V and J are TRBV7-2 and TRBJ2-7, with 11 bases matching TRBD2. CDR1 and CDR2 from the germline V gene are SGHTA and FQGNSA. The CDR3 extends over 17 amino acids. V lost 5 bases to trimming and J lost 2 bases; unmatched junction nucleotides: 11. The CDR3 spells CASSPRGSGGGTYEQYF. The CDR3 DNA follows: TGTGCCAGCAGCCCCCGGGGTAGCGGGGGGGGAACCTACGAGCAGTACTTC.

The chain's CDR3 is CASSHLSGANVLTF. The CDR3 nucleotides are TGCGCCAGCAGCCATCTCTCTGGGGCCAACGTCCTGACTTTC. The rearrangement uses TRBV4-3 and TRBJ2-6; D gene unclear. This CDR3 is 14 amino acids long. Trimming shortened V by 3 bases and J by 0 bases, and 3 bases separated the two germline ends. Germline CDR1 reads LGHNA; CDR2 reads YSLEER.

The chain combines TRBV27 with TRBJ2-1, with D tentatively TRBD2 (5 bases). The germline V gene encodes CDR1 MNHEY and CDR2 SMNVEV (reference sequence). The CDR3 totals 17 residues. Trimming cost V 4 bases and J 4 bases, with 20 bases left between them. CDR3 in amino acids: CASSSQRTGPRYNEQFF. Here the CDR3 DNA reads TGTGCCAGCAGTTCCCAGCGGACTGGTCCAAGGTACAATGAGCAGTTCTTC.

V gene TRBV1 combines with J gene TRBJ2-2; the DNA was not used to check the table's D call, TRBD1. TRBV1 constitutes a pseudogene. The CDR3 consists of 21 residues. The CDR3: CTSSQPHPTGGRGSDTGELFF. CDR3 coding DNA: TGCACCAGCAGCCAACCTCACCCAACAGGCGGCAGGGGGTCGGACACCGGGGAGCTGTTTTTT.

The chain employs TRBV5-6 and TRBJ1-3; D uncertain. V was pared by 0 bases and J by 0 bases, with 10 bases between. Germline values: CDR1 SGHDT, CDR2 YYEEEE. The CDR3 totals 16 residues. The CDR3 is CASSLGEINSGNTIYF. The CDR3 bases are TGTGCCAGCAGCTTGGGCGAGATTAACTCTGGAAACACCATATATTTT.

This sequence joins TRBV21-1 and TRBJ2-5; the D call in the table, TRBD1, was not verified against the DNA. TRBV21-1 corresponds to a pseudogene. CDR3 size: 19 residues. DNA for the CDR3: TGTGCCAGCAGCAAACCTGGGACAGGGGACGCTTGTGAGGAAGAGACCCAGTACTTC. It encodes CASSKPGTGDACEEETQYF.

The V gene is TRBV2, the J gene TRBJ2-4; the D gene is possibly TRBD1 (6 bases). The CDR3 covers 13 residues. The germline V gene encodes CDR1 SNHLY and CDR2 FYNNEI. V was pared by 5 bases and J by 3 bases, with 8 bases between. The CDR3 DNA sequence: TGTGCCAGCAGTAAGGACAGCAAAAACATTCAGTACTTC. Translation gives CASSKDSKNIQYF.

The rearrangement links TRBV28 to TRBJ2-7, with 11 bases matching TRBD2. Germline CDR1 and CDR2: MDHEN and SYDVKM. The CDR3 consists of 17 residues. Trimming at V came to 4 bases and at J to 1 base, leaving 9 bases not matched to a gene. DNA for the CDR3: TGTGCCAGCAGTTCGCTAGCGGGGGGCCCTAATTCCTACGAGCAGTACTTC. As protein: CASSSLAGGPNSYEQYF.

CDR3 protein: CASSPPTGSQPQHF. The CDR3 region has the DNA TGTGCCAGCTCACCACCAACAGGGAGTCAGCCCCAGCATTTT. The chain employs TRBV18 and TRBJ1-5; a possible D gene is TRBD1 (6 bases). Germline-derived CDR1 and CDR2 are KGHSH and LQKENI. This CDR3 region has 14 residues. V gave up 0 bases and J gave up 6 bases, with 9 bases separating them.

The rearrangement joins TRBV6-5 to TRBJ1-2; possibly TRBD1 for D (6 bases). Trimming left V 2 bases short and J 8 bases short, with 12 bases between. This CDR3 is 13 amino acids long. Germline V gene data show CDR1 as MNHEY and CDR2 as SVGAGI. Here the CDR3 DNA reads TGTGCCAGCAGTTACAAAGGGGGGGTCGGCTACACCTTC. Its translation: CASSYKGGVGYTF.